What follows is one T cell receptor (beta chain) and its context. V shed 10 bases and J 3 bases; nucleotides not matched to a gene: 7. CDR3 size: 13 residues. From germline, CDR1 is MNHEY and CDR2 SVGAGI. This sample is drawn from a study of blood T cell repertoires in COVID-19. Study in general: The study drew acute and convalescent COVID-19 samples from the United States, Italy and Spain. T cells, B-cell-depleted T cells, or PBMCs provided the cDNA or gDNA that served as material.

Original analysis: Reference gene primers were amplified, and this amplification served to estimate nucleated cell counts. Profiling relied on immunoSEQ multiplex PCR, and the TCRdb table lists in-frame clones only, not all of them. V, J and clone size were drawn from that table, and D and trimming were deduced from the DNA. This table holds under 150,000 clones, about nine tenths found once. The receptor was derived from a human donor in a cohort sampled during active COVID-19. This chain uses TRBV6-5 with TRBJ2-7; 9 bases fit TRBD1. Material: peripheral blood. This CDR3 reads CATSLTGGYEQYF. DNA for the CDR3: TGTGCCACCTCCCTGACAGGGGGCTACGAGCAGTACTTC.